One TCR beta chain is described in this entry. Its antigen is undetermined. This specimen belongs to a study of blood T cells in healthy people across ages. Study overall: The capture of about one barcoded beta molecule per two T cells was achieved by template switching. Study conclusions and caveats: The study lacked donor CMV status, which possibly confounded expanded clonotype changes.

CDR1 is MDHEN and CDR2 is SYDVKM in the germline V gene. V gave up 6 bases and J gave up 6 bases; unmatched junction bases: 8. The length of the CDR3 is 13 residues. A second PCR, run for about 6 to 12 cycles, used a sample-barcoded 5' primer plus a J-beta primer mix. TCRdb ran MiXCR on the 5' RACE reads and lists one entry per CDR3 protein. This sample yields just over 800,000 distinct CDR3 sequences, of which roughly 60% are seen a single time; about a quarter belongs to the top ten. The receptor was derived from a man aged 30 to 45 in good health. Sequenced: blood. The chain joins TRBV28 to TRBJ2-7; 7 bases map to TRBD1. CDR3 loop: CASSASQGTEQYF. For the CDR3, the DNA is TGTGCCAGCAGCGCCTCACAGGGGACCGAGCAGTACTTC.